The rows below give T cell receptor beta chains drawn from one sample of a study of OX40 agonist ivuxolimab in advanced cancers. Method: immunoSEQ multiplex PCR; TCRdb's copy keeps in-frame clones and lacks some. Among 50,000 to 70,000 clones listed, about 91% were seen once. The material was CD4+ or CD8+ T cells sorted from blood, obtained in a trial of the OX40 agonist ivuxolimab. Source of these receptors: an adult with an advanced solid tumor such as melanoma, head and neck, liver or kidney cancer. Each CDR3 is given without its conserved first and last residue.

v_call	j_call	cdr3_aa
TRBV5-4	TRBJ1-1	ASSLEQVTMNTEAF
TRBV28	-	ASSPRSWTSGYT
TRBV10-3	TRBJ1-1	AIRVQGGAGEAF
TRBV10-2	TRBJ1-1	ASSPAGQGEAF
TRBV2	TRBJ1-1	ASTGDRATEAF
TRBV27	TRBJ2-1	TPRRDRFTLRSYNEQF
TRBV11-2	TRBJ2-7	ASSRDTLSYEQY
TRBV4-1	TRBJ2-5	ASSQSRSRNQETQY
TRBV5-6	TRBJ2-3	ASSFTSTGTDTQY
TRBV6-5	TRBJ2-7	ASSKDRAREQY
TRBV10-1	TRBJ1-1	ASSDPGTGGSAF
TRBV6-1	TRBJ2-1	ASNTFNEQF
TRBV29-1	TRBJ1-2	SVGDRRGYGYT
TRBV6-5	TRBJ2-7	ASSYSYRSYEQY
TRBV7-9	TRBJ2-1	ASSPGQNNEQF
TRBV7-9	TRBJ2-7	ASSLEPSEQY
TRBV11-2	TRBJ2-7	ASSLARGMYEQY
TRBV2	TRBJ1-1	ASGPGQVRTEAF